Only a few counts were recorded for the clone carrying this T cell receptor beta chain. These data originate in a study of T cells after yellow fever vaccination. Study details: SMART-Seq v4 Ultra Low Input prepared the low-cell-number fractions.

The ends were cut back, 6 bases at V and 6 bases at J, with 14 bases in the middle. This CDR3 is built from 14 residues. Looked up from germline, CDR1 is MNHEY and CDR2 is SVGAGI. TCRdb called the 5' RACE reads again in MiXCR, with one record for every CDR3 protein. The top ten clones hold approximately 16% of a sample with approximately 510,000 distinct CDR3 sequences, 20% to 25% of them seen once. This TCR was recovered from a man aged 18 to 30 who received the YFV17D yellow fever vaccine. This specimen was PBMCs, taken about 21 days after the first yellow fever vaccination. J is TRBJ1-4 and V is TRBV6-5; D unresolved. The DNA of the CDR3 is TGTGCCAGCAGCCGCCGCCCGGTCGATGAAAAACTGTTTTTT. Its translation: CASSRRPVDEKLFF.